This T cell receptor beta chain was sequenced during a study of blood T cell repertoires in COVID-19. Study at large: Both acute and convalescent COVID-19 samples were obtained from the United States, Italy and Spain. The analysed material was cDNA or gDNA that came from T cells, B-cell-depleted T cells, or PBMCs.

V gave up 8 bases and J gave up 5 bases; unmatched junction bases: 11. The CDR3 extends over 14 amino acids. The V gene's germline CDR1 is SNHLY and CDR2 FYNNEI. In the original processing: Researchers report that nucleated cell counts were estimated from reference gene primer amplification. Generated by immunoSEQ multiplex PCR, the TCRdb table keeps only in-frame clones and is missing some. V and J calls and clone size are copied from that table; D and trimming were computed from the DNA. The sample lists about 160,000 clones; approximately 83% were seen once. The rearrangement joins TRBV2 to TRBJ1-2; 7 positions match TRBD1. Sequencing input: peripheral blood. This TCR was sampled from a woman older than 75 with active or convalescent COVID-19. The chain's CDR3 is CASGTGQTSYGYTF. CDR3 coding DNA: TGTGCCAGCGGCACGGGACAGACTTCTTATGGCTACACCTTC.